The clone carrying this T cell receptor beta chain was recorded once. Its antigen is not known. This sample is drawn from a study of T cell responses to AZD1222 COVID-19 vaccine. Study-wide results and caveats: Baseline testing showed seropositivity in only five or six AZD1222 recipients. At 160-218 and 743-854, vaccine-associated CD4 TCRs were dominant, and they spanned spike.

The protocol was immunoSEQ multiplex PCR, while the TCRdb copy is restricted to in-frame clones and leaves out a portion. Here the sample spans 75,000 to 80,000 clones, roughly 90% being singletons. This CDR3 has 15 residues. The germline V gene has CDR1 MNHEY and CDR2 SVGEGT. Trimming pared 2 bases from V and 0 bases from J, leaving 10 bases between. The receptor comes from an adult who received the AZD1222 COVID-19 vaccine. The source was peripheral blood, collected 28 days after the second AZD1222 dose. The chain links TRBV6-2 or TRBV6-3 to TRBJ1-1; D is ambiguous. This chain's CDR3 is CASSYLGRLNTEAFF. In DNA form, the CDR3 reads TGTGCCAGCAGTTACCTTGGCAGGCTGAACACTGAAGCTTTCTTT.